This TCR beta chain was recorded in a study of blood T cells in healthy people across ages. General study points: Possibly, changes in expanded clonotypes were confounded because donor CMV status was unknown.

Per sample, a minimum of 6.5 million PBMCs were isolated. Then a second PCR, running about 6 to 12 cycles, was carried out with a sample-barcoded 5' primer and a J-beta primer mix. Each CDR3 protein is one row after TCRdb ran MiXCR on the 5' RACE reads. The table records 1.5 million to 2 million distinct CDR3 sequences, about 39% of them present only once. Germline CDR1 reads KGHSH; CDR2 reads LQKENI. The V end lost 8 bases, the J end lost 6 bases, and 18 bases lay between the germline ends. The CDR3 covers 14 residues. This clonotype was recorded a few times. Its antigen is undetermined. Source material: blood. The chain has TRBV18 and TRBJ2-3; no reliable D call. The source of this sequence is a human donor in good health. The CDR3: CASRDDRALDTQYF. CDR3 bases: TGTGCCAGCCGCGACGACCGGGCTCTGGATACGCAGTATTTT. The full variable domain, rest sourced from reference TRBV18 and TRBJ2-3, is NAGVMQNPRHLVRRRGQEARLRCSPMKGHSHVYWYRQLPEEGLKFMVYLQKENIIDESGMPKERFSAEFPKEGPSILRIQQVVRGDSAAYFCASRDDRALDTQYFGPGTRLTVL.